What follows are 22 T cell receptor beta chains derived from one specimen sequenced in a study of shared clonotypes between healthy human individuals (dated by TCRdb to about 2020). CD8 naive samples consisted of CD45RO-negative cells that were positively selected for CCR7, yielding a CD45RA+CCR7+ population without TemRA cells. Libraries were made using the immunoSEQ multiplex PCR assay. TCRdb's version of the immuneACCESS table is confined to in-frame rearrangements and falls short of the full clone set. An unresolved V gene accounts for under half of the shortfall where checked; the remainder is of unknown origin. This sample is represented by under 850,000 clones; about 91% of them were singletons. The ten largest clones capture 24% of the sample. Specimen: naive CD8+ T cells sorted from blood. Taken with the paper, the label for cell subset or site translates to: CD45RA+CCR7+. The receptors originated from a man aged 25-45 years in good health.

This clone was picked up a small number of times. The chain uses TRBV27 and TRBJ2-7, with 7 bases fitting TRBD1. J was trimmed by 10 bases and V by 2 bases; bases with no gene match: 8. The CDR3 totals 13 residues. Per the germline V gene, CDR1 is MNHEY and CDR2 is SMNVEV (reference sequence). In nucleotides, the CDR3 is TGTGCCAGCAGTTTAGCAGTTGACAGGGTCCAGTACTTC. This translates into CASSLAVDRVQYF.

The chain links TRBV18 to TRBJ1-1, with 11 bases fitting TRBD1. CDR1 is KGHSH, CDR2 LQKENI, per germline. This CDR3 has 16 amino acids. With V trimmed by 3 bases and J by 0 bases, 3 bases remained unmatched. The CDR3 nucleotides are TGTGCCAGCTCACCCAGGGACAGGGGGTTGAACACTGAAGCTTTCTTT. This translates into CASSPRDRGLNTEAFF.

The genes are TRBV5-1 and TRBJ2-1; TRBD2 matches at 13 bases. V was pared by 0 bases and J by 5 bases, with 2 bases of the junction left unmatched. CDR1 SGHRS and CDR2 YFSETQ come from the germline V gene. CDR3 length: 16 residues. The CDR3 region has the DNA TGCGCCAGCAGCTTGGAAGGACTAGCGGGAGACAATGAGCAGTTCTTC. It yields the protein CASSLEGLAGDNEQFF.

The chain combines TRBV6-5 with TRBJ2-6; D uncertain. The CDR3 consists of 16 residues. The V gene's germline CDR1 is MNHEY and CDR2 SVGAGI. V dropped 1 base and J dropped 0 bases, with 7 bases sitting between them. Written as DNA, the CDR3 is TGTGCCAGCAGTTACTTCGGATCCTCTGGGGCCAACGTCCTGACTTTC. Protein: CASSYFGSSGANVLTF.

The V and J genes are TRBV7-9 and TRBJ2-7; no clear D gene. Germline V gene sequence: CDR1 SEHNR, CDR2 FQNEAQ (reference sequence). The CDR3 sequence is 15 residues long. V was clipped by 5 bases and J by 2 bases, with 16 bases between them. The CDR3 region is CASSHKGDRAYEQYF. CDR3 bases: TGTGCCAGCAGCCACAAAGGCGATCGAGCCTACGAGCAGTACTTC.

This chain links TRBV4-1 with TRBJ2-1, with TRBD2 matching 11 bases. V was pared by 4 bases and J by 7 bases, with 9 bases of the junction left unmatched. Germline CDR1 MGHRA, CDR2 YSYEKL. The CDR3 has 16 residues. The CDR3 DNA is TGCGCCAGCAGCCTATTCCTAGCGGGAGGTAAGAATGAGCAGTTCTTC. Its protein product is CASSLFLAGGKNEQFF.

The chain combines TRBV7-9 with TRBJ2-2, with D perhaps TRBD1 (6 bases). The V end was cut by 1 base, the J end by 6 bases, with 12 bases between. The CDR3 spans 15 residues. Looked up from germline, CDR1 is SEHNR and CDR2 is FQNEAQ (reference sequence). The CDR3 nucleotides are TGTGCCAGCAGCTTAGGTACCCAGGGGCCCGGGGAGCTGTTTTTT. It is translated as CASSLGTQGPGELFF.

V and J are TRBV9 and TRBJ2-2, with a tentative D call TRBD1 (6 bases). The germline CDR1 and CDR2 sequences are SGDLS and YYNGEE. This CDR3 is 15 amino acids long. Trimming took 3 bases from V and 0 from J, leaving 9 bases between them. Here the CDR3 DNA reads TGTGCCAGCAGCGACCCAGGGGCGAACACCGGGGAGCTGTTTTTT. Its translation is CASSDPGANTGELFF.

The chain has TRBV7-9 and TRBJ1-2; D is possibly TRBD1 (5 bases). Trimming pared 1 base from V and 8 bases from J, leaving 14 bases between. Germline CDR1 and CDR2: SEHNR and FQNEAQ (reference sequence). The CDR3 totals 14 residues. CDR3 coding DNA: TGTGCCAGCAGCTTAGGAGTGGGACGGGAGGGCTACACCTTC. Translated: CASSLGVGREGYTF.

V gene TRBV6-1 combines with J gene TRBJ2-3, with D perhaps matching TRBD2 (6 bases). CDR3 size: 16 residues. Germline V lookup: CDR1 MNHNS, CDR2 SASEGT. The germline V and J ends were trimmed by 3 bases and 2 bases, with 15 bases remaining between them. CDR3 amino acids: CASSDSTGTFTDTQYF. The CDR3 DNA reads TGTGCCAGCAGTGATTCCACCGGGACTTTCACAGATACGCAGTATTTT.

This rearrangement joins TRBV29-1 to TRBJ2-2; no clear D gene. The CDR3 totals 11 residues. The germline CDR1 and CDR2 sequences are SQVTM and ANQGSEA. Trimming left V 7 bases short and J 5 bases short, with 8 bases between. The CDR3 region is CSGLGTGELFF. The CDR3 DNA sequence: TGCAGCGGACTCGGGACCGGGGAGCTGTTTTTT.

The chain joins TRBV4-3 to TRBJ2-1; 10 positions match TRBD1. There are 16 residues in the CDR3. Germline V CDR1 and CDR2: LGHNA, YSLEER. Germline trimming cut 0 bases from V and 9 bases from J; bases unmatched to any gene: 8. The CDR3 region is CASSQDSGTGEGEQFF. CDR3 bases: TGCGCCAGCAGCCAAGACTCCGGGACAGGGGAGGGTGAGCAGTTCTTC.

The chain is built from TRBV4-3 and TRBJ2-3; 9 bases match TRBD2. The CDR3 runs to 16 residues. The germline gives CDR1 LGHNA, CDR2 YSLEER. The V gene end was trimmed by 2 bases and the J gene end by 1 base; junction bases not matched to a gene: 4. Here the CDR3 reads CASSQSLAGRTDTQYF. The DNA of the CDR3 is TGCGCCAGCAGCCAAAGTCTAGCGGGACGCACAGATACGCAGTATTTT.

The chain is built from TRBV7-9 and TRBJ2-1; 13 bases agree with TRBD2. The CDR3 is made up of 17 amino acids. Trimming removed 5 bases from V and 7 bases from J; junction bases left unmatched: 11. Germline CDR1 reads SEHNR; CDR2 reads FQNEAQ (reference sequence). The CDR3, as DNA: TGTGCCAGCAGCGGCCTAACTACTAGCGGGAGGGGAAATGAGCAGTTCTTC. Residues: CASSGLTTSGRGNEQFF.

The gene calls are TRBV14 and TRBJ2-6; D not certain. CDR1 is SGHDN and CDR2 is FVKESK in the germline V gene. The CDR3 loop spans 16 amino acids. Trimming removed 1 base from V and 0 bases from J, with 7 bases in between. The CDR3 protein is CASSQGEPSGANVLTF. The CDR3 DNA reads as TGTGCCAGCAGCCAAGGGGAACCCTCTGGGGCCAACGTCCTGACTTTC.

This clone was detected ten times or more. The genes are TRBV4-1 and TRBJ2-5; D gene ambiguous. This CDR3 is built from 13 residues. The germline V gene encodes CDR1 MGHRA and CDR2 YSYEKL. V was shortened by 0 bases and J by 5 bases, with 7 bases between the two germline ends. The CDR3 is CASSQEGSETQYF. CDR3 DNA: TGCGCCAGCAGCCAAGAGGGATCGGAGACCCAGTACTTC.

CDR3 sequence: CASSAPTGNYGYTF. The DNA for the CDR3 is TGTGCCAGCAGTGCCCCGACAGGCAACTATGGCTACACCTTC. The J gene is TRBJ1-2, the V gene TRBV6-1; weak D call: TRBD1 (6 bases). CDR1 is MNHNS, CDR2 SASEGT, per germline. The V and J ends lost 4 bases and 2 bases respectively, with 11 bases between them. This CDR3 is 14 amino acids long.

Comments on this clone: The same CDR3 also results from other DNA sequences found in this sample. The V gene is TRBV27, the J gene TRBJ2-7, with a weak D call TRBD1 (7 bases). V was trimmed by 2 bases and J by 4 bases, leaving 12 bases between them. Germline lookup yields CDR1 MNHEY and CDR2 SMNVEV (reference sequence). CDR3 length equals 14 residues. The CDR3 loop is CASSLGQGGYEQYF. The DNA for the CDR3 is TGTGCCAGCAGTTTAGGGCAGGGGGGTTACGAGCAGTACTTC.

This sequence joins TRBV19 and TRBJ1-2; TRBD1 agrees at 8 bases. Germline V gene data show CDR1 as LNHDA and CDR2 as SQIVND (reference sequence). V lost 6 bases to trimming and J lost 7 bases; unmatched junction nucleotides: 10. The CDR3 covers 14 residues. This chain's CDR3 is CASRDREWSGGYTF. CDR3 DNA sequence: TGTGCCAGTAGGGACAGGGAGTGGTCTGGTGGCTACACCTTC.

The chain couples TRBV29-1 to TRBJ2-1; 9 nucleotides line up with TRBD2. CDR3 length equals 15 residues. V gave up 6 bases and J gave up 8 bases; unmatched junction bases: 14. Germline CDR1 and CDR2: SQVTM and ANQGSEA. The CDR3 DNA follows: TGCAGCGTAACGACTAGCGGATTTCCTGCTGATGAGCAGTTCTTC. Its protein product is CSVTTSGFPADEQFF.

This chain links TRBV5-6 with TRBJ2-1; 7 nucleotides align to TRBD2. V lost 3 bases and J lost 6; bases outside the gene matches: 9. The CDR3 sequence is 15 residues long. Germline CDR1 is SGHDT and CDR2 is YYEEEE. DNA of the CDR3: TGTGCCAGCAGCTCTCAGCGGGACTATGTCAATGAGCAGTTCTTC. Its translation: CASSSQRDYVNEQFF.

This clone was detected only once. The chain joins TRBV4-3 to TRBJ2-1; perhaps TRBD1 as D (6 bases). This CDR3 spans 16 amino acids. CDR1 and CDR2 from the germline V gene are LGHNA and YSLEER. Trimming pared 1 base from V and 2 bases from J, leaving 12 bases between. CDR3: CASSQGWAGAYNEQFF. CDR3 bases: TGCGCCAGCAGCCAAGGGTGGGCAGGGGCCTACAATGAGCAGTTCTTC.